In its sample, the clone carrying this T cell receptor (beta chain) was seen once. Its antigen is unknown. These data are taken from a study of T cell responses to AZD1222 COVID-19 vaccine. Findings and limits, study-wide: The repertoires were collected only after the peak T cell response.

Deletions cut 6 bases from V and 6 bases from J, with 9 bases between. CDR1 is ENHRY and CDR2 is SYGVKD in the germline V gene. The CDR3 loop spans 12 amino acids. Produced via immunoSEQ multiplex PCR; TCRdb's table is partial and in-frame only. The table shows under 200,000 clones, with more than 80% occurring only once. The sequence came from an adult in good health. The chain joins TRBV10-3 to TRBJ1-3, with D unclear. Sequenced here: peripheral blood, sampled on day 0 of AZD1222 vaccination. The CDR3 region has the DNA TGTGCCATCAGCGGACTTGAAAACACCATATATTTT. Translation: CAISGLENTIYF.